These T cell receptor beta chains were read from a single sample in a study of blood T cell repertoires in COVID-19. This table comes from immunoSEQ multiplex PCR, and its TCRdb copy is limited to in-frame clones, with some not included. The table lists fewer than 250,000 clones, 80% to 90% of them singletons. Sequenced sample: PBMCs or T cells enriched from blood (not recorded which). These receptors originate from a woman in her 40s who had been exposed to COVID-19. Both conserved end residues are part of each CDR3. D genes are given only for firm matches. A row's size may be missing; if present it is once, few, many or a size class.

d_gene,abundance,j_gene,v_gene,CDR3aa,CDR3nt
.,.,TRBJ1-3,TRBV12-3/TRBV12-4,CASSSLAGNTIYF,TGTGCCAGCAGTTCCCTCGCTGGAAACACCATATATTTT
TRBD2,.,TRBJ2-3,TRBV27,CASSPIPGLAGGLEDTQYF,TGTGCCAGCAGTCCTATACCGGGACTAGCGGGGGGGCTTGAAGATACGCAGTATTTT
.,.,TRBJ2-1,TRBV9,CASSDDPQGPWVDEQFF,TGTGCCAGCAGCGACGACCCTCAGGGTCCCTGGGTCGATGAGCAGTTCTTC
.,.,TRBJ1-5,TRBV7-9,CASSLDGGQPQHF,TGTGCCAGCAGCTTAGACGGGGGTCAGCCCCAGCATTTT
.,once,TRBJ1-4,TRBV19,CASSNPSGARANEKLFF,TGTGCCAGTAGTAACCCCTCAGGAGCGAGGGCTAATGAAAAACTGTTTTTT
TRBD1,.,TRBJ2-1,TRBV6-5,CASRDRRTSQFF,TGTGCCAGCAGGGACAGGAGGACTTCCCAGTTCTTC
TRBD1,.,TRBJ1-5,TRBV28,CASSSTGAHQPQHF,TGTGCCAGCAGTTCGACAGGGGCGCATCAGCCCCAGCATTTT
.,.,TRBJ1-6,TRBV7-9,CASWDSSSYNSPLHF,TGTGCCAGTTGGGACTCGAGCTCCTATAATTCACCCCTCCACTTT
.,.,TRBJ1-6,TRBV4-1,CASSPFSSYNSPLHF,TGCGCCAGCAGCCCTTTTAGCTCCTATAATTCACCCCTCCACTTT
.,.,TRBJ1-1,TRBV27,CASSLSGGADVVFF,TGTGCCAGCAGTTTATCGGGGGGGGCGGATGTAGTTTTCTTT
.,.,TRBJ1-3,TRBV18,CASSLSPAGPGNTIYF,TGTGCCAGCTCATTATCTCCGGCGGGGCCTGGAAACACCATATATTTT
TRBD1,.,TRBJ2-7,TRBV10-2,CASTLDRVYEQYF,TGCGCCAGCACTCTTGACAGGGTATACGAGCAGTACTTC
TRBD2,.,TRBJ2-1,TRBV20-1,CSASRTSPYNEQFF,TGCAGTGCTAGTAGGACTAGCCCTTACAATGAGCAGTTCTTC
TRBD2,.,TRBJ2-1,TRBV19,CASSVTSGAYNEQFF,TGTGCCAGTAGTGTGACTAGCGGGGCTTACAATGAGCAGTTCTTC
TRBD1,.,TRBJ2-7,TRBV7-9,CASSSGTGGSYEQYF,TGTGCCAGCAGCTCCGGGACAGGGGGCTCCTACGAGCAGTACTTC
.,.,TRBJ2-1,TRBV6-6,CASSYKRDSNNEQFF,TGTGCCAGCAGTTACAAGAGGGACTCGAACAATGAGCAGTTCTTC
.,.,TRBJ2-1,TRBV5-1,CASSFYLGQGGNEQFF,TGCGCCAGCAGCTTTTACTTAGGGCAGGGGGGAAATGAGCAGTTCTTC
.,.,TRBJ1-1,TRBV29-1,CSVVGGPHAPEAFF,TGCAGCGTTGTAGGGGGACCCCATGCCCCTGAAGCTTTCTTT
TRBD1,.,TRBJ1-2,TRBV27,CASSLVPKQGGSGYTF,TGTGCCAGCAGTTTGGTGCCAAAACAGGGGGGCTCGGGCTACACCTTC
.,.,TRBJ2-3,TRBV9,CASSVVGATPEGTQYF,TGTGCCAGCAGCGTAGTTGGAGCGACCCCGGAGGGTACGCAGTATTTT
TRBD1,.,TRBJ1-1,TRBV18,CASSSTGSDTEAFF,TGTGCCAGCTCTTCGACAGGGTCGGACACTGAAGCTTTCTTT
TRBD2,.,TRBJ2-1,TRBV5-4,CASSLRLAGHNEQFF,TGTGCCAGCAGCTTGAGGCTAGCGGGGCACAATGAGCAGTTCTTC
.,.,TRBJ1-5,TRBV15,CATSWGDGNQPQHF,TGTGCCACCAGCTGGGGGGACGGGAATCAGCCCCAGCATTTT
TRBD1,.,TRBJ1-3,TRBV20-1,CSASSQGAGNTIYF,TGCAGTGCTAGTAGCCAGGGGGCGGGAAACACCATATATTTT
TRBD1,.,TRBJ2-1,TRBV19,CATTGTGAYNEQFF,TGTGCCACGACCGGGACAGGAGCCTACAATGAGCAGTTCTTC
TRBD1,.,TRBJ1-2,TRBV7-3,CASSSMSGQGDYGYTF,TGTGCCAGCAGCTCAATGTCGGGACAGGGGGACTATGGCTACACCTTC
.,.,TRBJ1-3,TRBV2,CASRGLPAGGNTIYF,TGTGCCTCCCGTGGCCTCCCAGCGGGGGGAAACACCATATATTTT
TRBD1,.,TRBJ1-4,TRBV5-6,CASSRQGSEKLFF,TGTGCCAGCAGCCGACAGGGAAGCGAAAAACTGTTTTTT
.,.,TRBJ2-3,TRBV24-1,CATSDLPPGHTQYF,TGTGCCACCAGTGACCTCCCGCCCGGTCATACGCAGTATTTT
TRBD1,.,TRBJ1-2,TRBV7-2,CASSVSLTGGYGYTF,TGTGCCAGCAGCGTTAGTCTAACAGGGGGGTATGGCTACACCTTC
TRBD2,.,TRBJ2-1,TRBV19,CASSFGGNDNEQFF,TGTGCCAGTAGCTTCGGGGGGAACGACAATGAGCAGTTCTTC
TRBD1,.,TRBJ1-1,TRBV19,CATNQGATEAFF,TGTGCCACCAACCAGGGGGCCACTGAAGCTTTCTTT
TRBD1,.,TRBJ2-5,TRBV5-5,CASSWDRGSQETQYF,TGTGCCAGCAGCTGGGACAGGGGCTCCCAAGAGACCCAGTACTTC
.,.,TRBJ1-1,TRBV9,CASSVGGGSTEAFF,TGTGCCAGCAGCGTAGGGGGAGGTTCGACTGAAGCTTTCTTT
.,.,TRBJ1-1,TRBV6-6,CASSYDLVSLGAEAFF,TGTGCCAGCAGTTACGATTTGGTCTCCCTAGGAGCTGAAGCTTTCTTT
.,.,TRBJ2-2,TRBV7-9,CASSLDSSTGELFF,TGTGCCAGCAGCTTGGACAGCTCCACCGGGGAGCTGTTTTTT
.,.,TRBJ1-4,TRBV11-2,CASSSKLALEKLFF,TGTGCCAGCAGCTCCAAATTAGCCCTGGAGAAACTGTTTTTT
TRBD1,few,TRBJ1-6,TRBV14,CASSQVGTVNSPLHF,TGTGCCAGCAGCCAAGTTGGGACAGTCAATTCACCCCTCCACTTT
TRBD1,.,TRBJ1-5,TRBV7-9,CASSLEGGRGQPQHF,TGTGCCAGCAGCTTAGAAGGGGGCAGGGGCCAGCCCCAGCATTTT
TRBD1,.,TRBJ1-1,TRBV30,CAWSVFRGRTEAFF,TGTGCCTGGAGTGTTTTCAGGGGGCGAACTGAAGCTTTCTTT
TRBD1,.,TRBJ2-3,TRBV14,CASSPHPGQGATDTQYF,TGTGCCAGCAGCCCTCATCCGGGACAGGGGGCCACAGATACGCAGTATTTT
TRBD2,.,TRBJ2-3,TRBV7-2,CASSLVAGGPDTQYF,TGTGCCAGCAGCTTAGTAGCGGGGGGGCCTGATACGCAGTATTTT
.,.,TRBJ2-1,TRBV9,CASSVVPSASSIYNEQFF,TGTGCCAGCAGCGTAGTTCCTAGCGCCAGCTCGATCTACAATGAGCAGTTCTTC
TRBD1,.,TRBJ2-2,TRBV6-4,CASSLTGGAGGELFF,TGTGCCAGCAGTCTTACAGGGGGCGCTGGCGGGGAGCTGTTTTTT
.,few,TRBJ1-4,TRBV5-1,CASSLSRGEKLFF,TGCGCCAGCAGCTTGTCCAGGGGTGAAAAACTGTTTTTT
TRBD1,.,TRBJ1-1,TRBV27,CASRISGGARAEAFF,TGTGCCAGCAGGATTTCAGGGGGTGCCCGCGCTGAAGCTTTCTTT
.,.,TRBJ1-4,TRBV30,CAWSGSQGEKLFF,TGTGCCTGGAGTGGTTCGCAGGGGGAAAAACTGTTTTTT
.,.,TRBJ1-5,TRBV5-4,CASSFNRGNQPQHF,TGTGCCAGCAGCTTTAACAGGGGCAATCAGCCCCAGCATTTT
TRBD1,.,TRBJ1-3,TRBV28,CASSTRIWDRANTIYF,TGTGCCAGCAGTACACGTATCTGGGACAGGGCGAACACCATATATTTT
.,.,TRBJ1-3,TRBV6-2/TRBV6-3,CASSYSTWTDSTGNTIYF,TGTGCCAGCAGTTACTCGACGTGGACAGATTCTACCGGAAACACCATATATTTT
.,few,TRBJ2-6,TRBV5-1,CASFRVPSGANVLTF,TGCGCCAGCTTCAGGGTTCCCTCTGGGGCCAACGTCCTGACTTTC
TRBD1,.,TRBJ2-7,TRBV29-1,CSVEGGTGPTYEQYF,TGCAGCGTTGAAGGGGGGACAGGCCCGACCTACGAGCAGTACTTC
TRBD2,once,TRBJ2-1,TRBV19,CASSIGTTNEQFF,TGTGCCAGTAGTATCGGGACTACCAATGAGCAGTTCTTC
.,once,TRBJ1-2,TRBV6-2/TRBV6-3,CASSRANYGYTF,TGTGCCAGCAGTCGGGCTAACTATGGCTACACCTTC
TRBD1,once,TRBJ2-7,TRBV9,CASSARGQGGLDEQYF,TGTGCCAGCAGCGCCCGAGGACAGGGGGGCTTGGACGAGCAGTACTTC
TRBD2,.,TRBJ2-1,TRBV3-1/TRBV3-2,CASSHQAGGSYNEQFF,TGTGCCAGCAGCCATCAAGCGGGGGGGTCCTACAATGAGCAGTTCTTC
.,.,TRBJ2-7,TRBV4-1,CASSQGDTRYEQYF,TGCGCCAGCAGCCAAGGGGACACCCGCTACGAGCAGTACTTC
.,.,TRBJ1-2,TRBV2,CASSDREDGYTF,TGTGCCAGCAGTGATAGGGAGGATGGCTACACCTTC